This is a list of T cell receptor beta chains from one sample in a study of beta chain features in type 1 diabetes. Data came from immunoSEQ multiplex PCR; TCRdb stores just in-frame clones and leaves some out. The repertoire holds around 300,000 clones, with around 15% as singletons. The sequenced material came from central memory CD4+ T cells from blood. These receptors were collected from a young man in good health. CDR3s leave out the opening cysteine and the closing phenylalanine or tryptophan. Fields, in order: J gene, CDR3 length, V gene, CDR3 protein.

>TRBJ2-5|10|TRBV6-6
ASSQGGQTQY
>TRBJ2-5|13|TRBV28
ASSLRGVGVETQY
>TRBJ1-2|12|TRBV5-1
ASSSDSSYYGYT
>TRBJ2-6|18|TRBV11-2
ASSLESGGGAFSGANVLT
>TRBJ2-5|10|TRBV7-9
ASSPRLETQY
>TRBJ2-1|19|TRBV4-3
ASSQEVPGTSGSRSYNEQF
>TRBJ2-3|14|TRBV7-2
ASSLGTTGGSDTQY
>TRBJ2-4|15|TRBV11-2
ASSLRTSGIAKNIQY
>TRBJ2-3|12|TRBV7-8
ASSLGQGADTQY
>TRBJ1-1|13|TRBV7-6
ASSLGTGSNTEAF
>TRBJ2-7|13|TRBV6-1
ASSEGSGRLYEQY